This TCR beta chain appears in the sequencing data of a study of T cell repertoires in cytomegalovirus infection. Study-wide context: Evidence of both CMV infection and a matching HLA type came from public TCR beta signatures.

The CDR3 length is 14 residues. The germline CDR1 and CDR2 sequences are SGDLS and YYNGEE. The trim removed 4 bases at V and 7 bases at J, leaving 9 bases unmatched. As concerns this clonotype: The target antigen is unknown.

TCRdb re-called the reads with MiXCR, one entry per CDR3 protein. Of 200,000 to 250,000 distinct CDR3 sequences in the sample, 38% are singletons; the top ten hold 55% to 70%. The material sequenced was CD8+ T cells from cultured PBMCs, taken from culture after CMV antigen stimulation. The genes are TRBV9 and TRBJ2-7, with 9 bases matching TRBD1. The receptor comes from a human donor in good health (CMV status not recorded). Some clones in this sample may be carry-over from other donors' samples. The CDR3 nucleotides are TGTGCCAGCAGCCTCCGGACAGGGGTAGAAGAGCAGTACTTC. Encoded protein: CASSLRTGVEEQYF. The entire variable domain, with the rest obtained from reference TRBV9 and TRBJ2-7, is as follows: DSGVTQTPKHLITATGQRVTLRCSPRSGDLSVYWYQQSLDQGLQFLIQYYNGEERAKGNILERFSAQQFPDLHSELNLSSLELGDSALYFCASSLRTGVEEQYFGPGTRLTVT.